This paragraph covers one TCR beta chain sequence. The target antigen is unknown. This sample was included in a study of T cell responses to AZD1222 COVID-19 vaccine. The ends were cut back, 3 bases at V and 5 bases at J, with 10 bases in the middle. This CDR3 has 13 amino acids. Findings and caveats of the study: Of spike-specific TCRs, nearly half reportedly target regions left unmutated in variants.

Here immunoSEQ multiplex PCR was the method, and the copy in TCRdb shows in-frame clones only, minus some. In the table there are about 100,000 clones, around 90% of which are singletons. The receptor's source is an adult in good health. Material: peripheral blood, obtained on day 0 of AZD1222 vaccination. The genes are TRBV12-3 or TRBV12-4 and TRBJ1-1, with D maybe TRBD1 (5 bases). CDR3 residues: CASSFGRGTEAFF. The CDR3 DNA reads TGTGCCAGCAGTTTTGGAAGGGGAACTGAAGCTTTCTTT.